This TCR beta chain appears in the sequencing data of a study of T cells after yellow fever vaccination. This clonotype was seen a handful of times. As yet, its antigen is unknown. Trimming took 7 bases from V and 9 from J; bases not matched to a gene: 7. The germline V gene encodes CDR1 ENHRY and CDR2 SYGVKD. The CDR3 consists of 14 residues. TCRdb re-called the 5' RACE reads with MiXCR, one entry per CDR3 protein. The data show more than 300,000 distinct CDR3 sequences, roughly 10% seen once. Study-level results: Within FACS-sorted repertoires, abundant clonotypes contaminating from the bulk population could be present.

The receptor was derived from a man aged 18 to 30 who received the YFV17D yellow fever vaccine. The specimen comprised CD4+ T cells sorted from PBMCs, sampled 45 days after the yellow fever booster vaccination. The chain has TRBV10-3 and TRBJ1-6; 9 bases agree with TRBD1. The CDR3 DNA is TGTGCCATCACCCCGGGACAGGGTGGTTCACCCCTCCACTTT. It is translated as CAITPGQGGSPLHF.